A single sample gave rise to the 13 T cell receptor beta chains below, sequenced in a study of blood T cells in healthy people across ages. A second PCR of 7 to 11 cycles used a sample-barcoded 5' primer and a J-beta primer mix. TCRdb fed the 5' RACE reads into MiXCR, producing one record per CDR3 protein. The top ten clones hold 10% to 15% of a sample with some 900,000 distinct CDR3 sequences, roughly 43% of them seen once. The sequencing input was blood. The origin of the receptors is a man in his thirties or forties in good health.

CDR3 bases: TGTGCCAGCAGTTACGGAAGAGAAACCCAGTACTTC. This gives the protein CASSYGRETQYF. V gene TRBV6-6 combines with J gene TRBJ2-5; D is undetermined. The CDR3 loop spans 12 amino acids. V lost 2 bases and J 8 bases, leaving 9 bases between the germline ends. Germline-derived CDR1 and CDR2 are MNHNY and SVGAGI (reference sequence).

This clonotype occurred many times. This sequence joins TRBV9 and TRBJ2-3, with TRBD2 identical over 11 bases. From germline, CDR1 is SGDLS and CDR2 YYNGEE. CDR3 length: 16 amino acids. V shed 4 bases and J 5 bases; nucleotides not matched to a gene: 9. The CDR3 DNA reads TGTGCCAGCAGCCCAGTTAGCGGGGGGGCTAGAGATACGCAGTATTTT. Its protein product is CASSPVSGGARDTQYF.

This clonotype was counted a few times. The chain has TRBV6-2 or TRBV6-3 and TRBJ1-1, with D perhaps matching TRBD1 (5 bases). The CDR3 extends over 13 amino acids. Germline CDR1 reads MNHEY; CDR2 reads SVGEGT. V dropped 5 bases and J dropped 5 bases, with 12 bases sitting between them. The CDR3 region has the DNA TGTGCCAGCAGTCTAGGGGTGAGGACTGAAGCTTTCTTT. Amino acids: CASSLGVRTEAFF.

This sequence joins TRBV28 and TRBJ2-3; D is possibly TRBD2 (6 bases). Trimming removed 5 bases from V and 1 base from J, with 13 bases in between. CDR1 and CDR2 (germline): MDHEN, SYDVKM. The CDR3 is 15 residues long. This CDR3 reads CASSPRDSRTDTQYF. CDR3 sequence (DNA): TGTGCCAGCAGTCCCCGGGACTCCCGCACAGATACGCAGTATTTT. The full variable domain, with the rest looked up from reference TRBV28 and TRBJ2-3, is DVKVTQSSRYLVKRTGEKVFLECVQDMDHENMFWYRQDPGLGLRLIYFSYDVKMKEKGDIPEGYSVSREKKERFSLILESASTNQTSMYLCASSPRDSRTDTQYFGPGTRLTVL.

The V call is TRBV27, the J call TRBJ1-6; perhaps TRBD1 as D (6 bases). The CDR3 sequence is 16 residues long. V gave up 2 bases and J gave up 11 bases, with 19 bases separating them. Germline loops: CDR1 MNHEY, CDR2 SMNVEV (reference sequence). CDR3 DNA: TGTGCCAGCAGTTTACGCCCGAACAGGGCAGAGCCACCCCTCCACTTT. It is translated as CASSLRPNRAEPPLHF.

The chain carries TRBV6-1 and TRBJ1-1, with D unclear. The germline V gene has CDR1 MNHNS and CDR2 SASEGT. V was trimmed by 7 bases and J by 3 bases, leaving 12 bases between them. This CDR3 is 13 amino acids long. CDR3 DNA: TGTGCCAGCACCCGACAAATCGACACTGAAGCTTTCTTT. This encodes CASTRQIDTEAFF.

This chain links TRBV19 with TRBJ2-7; D is unclear. TRBJ2-5 explains the end of the DNA better; the J call may be wrong. Germline loops: CDR1 LNHDA, CDR2 SQIVND (reference sequence). This CDR3 comprises 13 residues. CDR3 sequence (DNA): TGTGCCAGTAGTATGCTCGGGTCGGAGACCCAGTACTTC. Protein: CASSMLGSETQYF.

This clonotype showed up just once. A much larger clone differs from this one at a single base, so this may be a read error. The rearrangement uses TRBV12-3 or TRBV12-4 and TRBJ2-3; tentative D call: TRBD1 (5 bases). There are 14 residues in the CDR3. The CDR3 region is CASSSGPATGTQYF. The CDR3 DNA sequence: TGTGCCAGCAGTTCAGGGCCGGCCACAGGTACGCAGTATTTT.

The chain joins TRBV4-3 to TRBJ2-6, with D possibly matching TRBD2 (5 bases). This CDR3 spans 15 amino acids. In germline, CDR1 is LGHNA, CDR2 YSLEER. The V end lost 6 bases, the J end lost 0 bases, and 9 bases lay between the germline ends. This CDR3 is CASSEEGSGANVLTF. The CDR3 bases are TGCGCCAGCAGTGAAGAGGGCTCTGGGGCCAACGTCCTGACTTTC.

This clonotype was recorded a few times. The genes are TRBV27 and TRBJ2-7; no clear D gene. Germline V gene data show CDR1 as MNHEY and CDR2 as SMNVEV (reference sequence). V dropped 1 base and J dropped 3 bases, with 7 bases sitting between them. The CDR3 is 13 amino acids. The CDR3 bases are TGTGCCAGCAGTTTATACGGATACTACGAGCAGTACTTC. Protein product: CASSLYGYYEQYF.

DNA for the CDR3: TGTGCCAGCAGCTTAGGGCAGGGAAATTCCGAGCAGTACTTC. Translated: CASSLGQGNSEQYF. The chain employs TRBV7-2 and TRBJ2-5; D is perhaps TRBD1 (5 bases). The J call may be wrong; the DNA end is better matched by TRBJ2-7. CDR1 and CDR2 (germline): SGHTA, FQGNSA. There are 14 residues in the CDR3.

The chain has TRBV30 and TRBJ1-5, with D perhaps matching TRBD1 (5 bases). The V end lost 5 bases, the J end lost 3 bases, and 11 bases lay between the germline ends. The CDR3 is 13 residues long. The germline gives CDR1 GTSNPN, CDR2 SVGIG (reference sequence). CDR3 region: CAWGTGHNQPQHF. In DNA form, the CDR3 reads TGTGCCTGGGGTACAGGCCACAATCAGCCCCAGCATTTT.

This clonotype was recorded many times. The chain joins TRBV6-1 to TRBJ2-5; D remains ambiguous. V was cut by 1 base and J by 5 bases, with 11 bases left in between. Germline V CDR1 and CDR2: MNHNS, SASEGT. CDR3 size: 14 residues. For the CDR3, the DNA is TGTGCCAGCAGTGAAGGCGGTTGGCGGGAGACCCAGTACTTC. It codes for CASSEGGWRETQYF.